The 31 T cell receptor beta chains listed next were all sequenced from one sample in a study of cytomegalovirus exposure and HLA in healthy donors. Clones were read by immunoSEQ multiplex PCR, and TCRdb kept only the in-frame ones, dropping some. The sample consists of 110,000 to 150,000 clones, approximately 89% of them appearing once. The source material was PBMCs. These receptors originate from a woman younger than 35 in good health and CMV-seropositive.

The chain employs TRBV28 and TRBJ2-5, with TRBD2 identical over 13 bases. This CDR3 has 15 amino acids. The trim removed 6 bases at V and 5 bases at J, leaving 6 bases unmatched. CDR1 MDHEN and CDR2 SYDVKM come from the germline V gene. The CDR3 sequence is CASSLPTSGGETQYF. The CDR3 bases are TGTGCCAGCAGCCTCCCGACTAGCGGGGGGGAGACCCAGTACTTC.

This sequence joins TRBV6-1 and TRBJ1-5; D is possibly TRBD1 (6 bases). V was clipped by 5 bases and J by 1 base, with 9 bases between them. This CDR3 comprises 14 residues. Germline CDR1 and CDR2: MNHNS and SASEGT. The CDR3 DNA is TGTGCCAGCAGTCGTACAGGGAGCAATCAGCCCCAGCATTTT. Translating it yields CASSRTGSNQPQHF.

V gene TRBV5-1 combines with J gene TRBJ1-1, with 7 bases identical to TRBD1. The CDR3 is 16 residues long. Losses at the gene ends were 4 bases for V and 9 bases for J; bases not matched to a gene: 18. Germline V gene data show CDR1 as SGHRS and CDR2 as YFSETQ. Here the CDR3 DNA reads TGCGCCAGCAGCGGTTCCCAGGGGGAGCCTTTTACTAAAGCTTTCTTT. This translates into CASSGSQGEPFTKAFF.

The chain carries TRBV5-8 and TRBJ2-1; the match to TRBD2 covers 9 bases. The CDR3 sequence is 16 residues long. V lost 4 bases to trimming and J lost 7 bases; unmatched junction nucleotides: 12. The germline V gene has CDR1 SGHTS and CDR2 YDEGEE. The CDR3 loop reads CASSLRAGGPWNEQFF. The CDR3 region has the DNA TGTGCCAGCAGCCTAAGGGCGGGGGGGCCTTGGAATGAGCAGTTCTTC.

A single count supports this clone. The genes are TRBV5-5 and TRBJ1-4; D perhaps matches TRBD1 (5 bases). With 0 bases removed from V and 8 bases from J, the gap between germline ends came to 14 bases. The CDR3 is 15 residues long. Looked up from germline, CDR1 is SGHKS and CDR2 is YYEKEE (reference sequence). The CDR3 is CASSLGSQGKEKLFF. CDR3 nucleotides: TGTGCCAGCAGCTTGGGGTCTCAGGGCAAGGAAAAACTGTTTTTT. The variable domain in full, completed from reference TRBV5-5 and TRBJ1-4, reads DAGVTQSPTHLIKTRGQQVTLRCSPISGHKSVSWYQQVLGQGPQFIFQYYEKEERGRGNFPDRFSARQFPNYSSELNVNALLLGDSALYLCASSLGSQGKEKLFFGSGTQLSVL.

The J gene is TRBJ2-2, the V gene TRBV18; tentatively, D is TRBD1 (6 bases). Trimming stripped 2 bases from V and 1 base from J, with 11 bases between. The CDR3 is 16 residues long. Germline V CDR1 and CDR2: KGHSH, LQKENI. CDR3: CASSPIRGQNTGELFF. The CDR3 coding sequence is TGTGCCAGCTCACCAATACGGGGACAGAACACCGGGGAGCTGTTTTTT.

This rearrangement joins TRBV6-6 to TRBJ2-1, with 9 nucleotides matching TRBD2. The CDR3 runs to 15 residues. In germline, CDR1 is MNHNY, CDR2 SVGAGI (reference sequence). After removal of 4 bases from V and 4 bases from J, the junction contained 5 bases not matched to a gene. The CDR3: CASSLNSGGYNEQFF. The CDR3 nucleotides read TGTGCCAGCAGTTTAAATAGCGGGGGTTACAATGAGCAGTTCTTC.

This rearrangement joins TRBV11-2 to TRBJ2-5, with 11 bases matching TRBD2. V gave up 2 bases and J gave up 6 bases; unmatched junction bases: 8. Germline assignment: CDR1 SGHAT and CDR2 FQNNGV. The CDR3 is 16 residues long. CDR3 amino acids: CASSLSLAGGGQTQYF. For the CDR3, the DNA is TGTGCCAGCAGCTTAAGTCTAGCGGGGGGAGGTCAGACCCAGTACTTC.

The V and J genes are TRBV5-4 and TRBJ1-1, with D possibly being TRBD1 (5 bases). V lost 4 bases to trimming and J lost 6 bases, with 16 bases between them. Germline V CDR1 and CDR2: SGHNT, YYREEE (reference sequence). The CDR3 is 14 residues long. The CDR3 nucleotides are TGTGCCAGCAGCGGGCTGGGGGGGAAAGCTGAAGCTTTCTTT. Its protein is CASSGLGGKAEAFF. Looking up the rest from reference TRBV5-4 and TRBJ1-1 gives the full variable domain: ETGVTQSPTHLIKTRGQQVTLRCSSQSGHNTVSWYQQALGQGPQFIFQYYREEENGRGNFPPRFSGLQFPNYSSELNVNALELDDSALYLCASSGLGGKAEAFFGQGTRLTVV.

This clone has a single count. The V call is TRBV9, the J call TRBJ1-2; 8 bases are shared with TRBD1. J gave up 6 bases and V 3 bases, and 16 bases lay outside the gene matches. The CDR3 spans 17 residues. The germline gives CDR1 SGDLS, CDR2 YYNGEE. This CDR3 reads CASSASDRGQRWHGYTF. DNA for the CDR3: TGTGCCAGCAGCGCCTCAGACAGGGGCCAACGGTGGCATGGCTACACCTTC. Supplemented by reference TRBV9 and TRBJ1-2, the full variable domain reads DSGVTQTPKHLITATGQRVTLRCSPRSGDLSVYWYQQSLDQGLQFLIQYYNGEERAKGNILERFSAQQFPDLHSELNLSSLELGDSALYFCASSASDRGQRWHGYTFGSGTRLTVV.

The CDR3 is CASSSHGQGKAFF. For the CDR3, the DNA is TGTGCCAGCAGTTCCCATGGACAGGGTAAAGCTTTCTTT. The chain joins TRBV6-6 to TRBJ1-1; 8 nucleotides agree with TRBD1. CDR3 size: 13 residues. Germline-derived CDR1 and CDR2 are MNHNY and SVGAGI (reference sequence). Trimming at V came to 4 bases and at J to 9 bases, leaving 7 bases not matched to a gene.

DNA of the CDR3: TGTGCCAGCAGCCGCACGACAGGGTTGACCGGGGAGCTGTTTTTT. Protein product: CASSRTTGLTGELFF. The chain is built from TRBV7-3 and TRBJ2-2, with 7 bases lining up with TRBD1. CDR1 and CDR2 (germline): SGHTA, FQGTGA. CDR3 size: 15 residues. Trimming cost V 5 bases and J 5 bases; bases outside gene matches: 8.

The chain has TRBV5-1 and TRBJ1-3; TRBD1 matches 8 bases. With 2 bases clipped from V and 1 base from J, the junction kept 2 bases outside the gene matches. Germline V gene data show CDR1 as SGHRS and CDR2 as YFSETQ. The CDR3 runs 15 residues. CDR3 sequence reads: CASSFDRGSGNTIYF. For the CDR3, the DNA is TGCGCCAGCAGCTTTGACAGGGGTTCTGGAAACACCATATATTTT.

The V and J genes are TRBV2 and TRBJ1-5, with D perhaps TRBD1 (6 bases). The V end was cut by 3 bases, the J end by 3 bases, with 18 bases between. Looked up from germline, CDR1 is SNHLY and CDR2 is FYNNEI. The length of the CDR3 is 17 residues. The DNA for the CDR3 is TGTGCCAGCAGTGAGAGGAGTGGACAGAGTATCAATCAGCCCCAGCATTTT. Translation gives CASSERSGQSINQPQHF.

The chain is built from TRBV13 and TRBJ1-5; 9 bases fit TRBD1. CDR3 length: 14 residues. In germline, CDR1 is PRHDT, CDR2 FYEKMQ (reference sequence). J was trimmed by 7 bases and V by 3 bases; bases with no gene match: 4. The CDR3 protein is CASSFLGTGQPQHF. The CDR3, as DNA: TGTGCCAGCAGCTTTCTGGGGACAGGGCAGCCCCAGCATTTT.

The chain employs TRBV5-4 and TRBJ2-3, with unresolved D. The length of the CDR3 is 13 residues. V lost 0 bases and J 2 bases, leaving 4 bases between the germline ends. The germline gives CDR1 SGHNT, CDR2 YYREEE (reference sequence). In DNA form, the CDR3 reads TGTGCCAGCAGCTTGGCCGTCACAGATACGCAGTATTTT. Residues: CASSLAVTDTQYF.

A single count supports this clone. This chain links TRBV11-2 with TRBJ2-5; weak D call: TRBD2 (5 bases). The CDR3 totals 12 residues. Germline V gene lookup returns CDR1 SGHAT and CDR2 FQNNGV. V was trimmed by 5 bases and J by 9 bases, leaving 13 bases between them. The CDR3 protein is CASSPSRRAQYF. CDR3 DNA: TGTGCCAGCAGCCCGTCACGGCGGGCCCAGTACTTC.

The DNA of the CDR3 is TGTGCCAGCAGCGTAGCCGCAGGGGAGATGGTTGAAGCTTTCTTT. Its translation is CASSVAAGEMVEAFF. This chain uses TRBV9 with TRBJ1-1; D might be TRBD1 (6 bases). Germline assignment: CDR1 SGDLS and CDR2 YYNGEE. This CDR3 is 15 amino acids long. Trimming stripped 0 bases from V and 7 bases from J, with 16 bases between.

The CDR3 sequence: CASSLIGAQGANYGYTF. CDR3 in DNA: TGTGCCAGCAGTTTAATTGGGGCACAGGGGGCGAACTATGGCTACACCTTC. V is TRBV27 and J is TRBJ1-2, with 9 bases aligning to TRBD1. Germline lookup yields CDR1 MNHEY and CDR2 SMNVEV (reference sequence). There are 17 residues in the CDR3. The ends lost 2 bases at V and 2 bases at J; junction bases unmatched: 9.

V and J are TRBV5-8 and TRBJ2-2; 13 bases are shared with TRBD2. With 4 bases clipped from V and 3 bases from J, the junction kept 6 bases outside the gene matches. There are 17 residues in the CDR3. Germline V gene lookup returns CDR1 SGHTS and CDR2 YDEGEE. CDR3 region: CASSQGLAGAHTGELFF. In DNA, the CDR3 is TGTGCCAGCAGCCAAGGACTAGCGGGGGCTCACACCGGGGAGCTGTTTTTT.

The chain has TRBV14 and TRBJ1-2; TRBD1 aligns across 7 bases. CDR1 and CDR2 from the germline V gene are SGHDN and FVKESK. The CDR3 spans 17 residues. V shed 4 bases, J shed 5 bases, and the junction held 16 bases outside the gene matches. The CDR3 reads CASSLRQGLSPAYGYTF. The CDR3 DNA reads TGTGCCAGCAGCCTCAGACAGGGCCTAAGCCCGGCGTATGGCTACACCTTC.

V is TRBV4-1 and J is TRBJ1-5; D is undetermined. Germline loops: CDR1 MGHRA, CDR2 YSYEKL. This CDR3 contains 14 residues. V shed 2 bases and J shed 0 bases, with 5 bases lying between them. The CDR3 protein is CASSQSSSNQPQHF. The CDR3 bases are TGCGCCAGCAGCCAATCTAGTAGCAATCAGCCCCAGCATTTT.

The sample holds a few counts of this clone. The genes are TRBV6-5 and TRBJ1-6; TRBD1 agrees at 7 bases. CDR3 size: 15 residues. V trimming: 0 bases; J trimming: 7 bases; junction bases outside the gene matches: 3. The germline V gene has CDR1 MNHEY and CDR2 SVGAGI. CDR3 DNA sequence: TGTGCCAGCAGTTACTCAGGGACAGACAATTCACCCCTCCACTTT. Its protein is CASSYSGTDNSPLHF.

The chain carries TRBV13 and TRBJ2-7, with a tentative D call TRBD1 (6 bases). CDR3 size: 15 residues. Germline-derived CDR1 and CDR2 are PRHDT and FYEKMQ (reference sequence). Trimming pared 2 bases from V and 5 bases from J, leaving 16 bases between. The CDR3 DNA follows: TGTGCCAGCAGCTTAACCGGGCAGGGGTACCACGAGCAGTACTTC. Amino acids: CASSLTGQGYHEQYF.

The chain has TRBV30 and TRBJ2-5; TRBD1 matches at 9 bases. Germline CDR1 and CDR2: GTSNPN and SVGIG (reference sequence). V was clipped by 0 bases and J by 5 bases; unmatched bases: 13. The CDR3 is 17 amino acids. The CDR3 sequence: CAWSVGTGHFLWETQYF. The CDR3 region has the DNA TGTGCCTGGAGTGTAGGGACAGGGCATTTCCTTTGGGAGACCCAGTACTTC. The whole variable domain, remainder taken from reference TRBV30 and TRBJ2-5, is SQTIHQWPATLVQPVGSPLSLECTVEGTSNPNLYWYRQAAGRGLQLLFYSVGIGQISSEVPQNLSASRPQDRQFILSSKKLLLSDSGFYLCAWSVGTGHFLWETQYFGPGTRLLVL.

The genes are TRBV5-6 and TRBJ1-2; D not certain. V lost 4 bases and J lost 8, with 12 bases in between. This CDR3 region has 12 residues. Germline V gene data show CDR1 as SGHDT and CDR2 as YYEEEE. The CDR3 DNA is TGTGCCAGCAGCGAGAGGGCCTTAGGCTACACCTTC. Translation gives CASSERALGYTF.

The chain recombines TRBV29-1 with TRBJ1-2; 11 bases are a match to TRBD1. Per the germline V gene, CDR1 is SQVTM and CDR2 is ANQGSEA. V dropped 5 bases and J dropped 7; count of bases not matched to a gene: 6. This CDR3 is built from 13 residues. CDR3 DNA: TGCAGCGTTTCGTCCGGGACAGGGGGTGGCTACACCTTC. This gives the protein CSVSSGTGGGYTF.

CDR3 sequence (DNA): TGTGCCAGTAGTATGGGACAGGACAATCAGCCCCAGCATTTT. Amino acid sequence: CASSMGQDNQPQHF. The V and J genes are TRBV19 and TRBJ1-5; 8 positions agree with TRBD1. Germline V lookup: CDR1 LNHDA, CDR2 SQIVND (reference sequence). CDR3 length equals 14 residues. Trimming removed 3 bases from V and 3 bases from J; junction bases left unmatched: 1. Looking up the rest from reference TRBV19 and TRBJ1-5 gives the full variable domain: DGGITQSPKYLFRKEGQNVTLSCEQNLNHDAMYWYRQDPGQGLRLIYYSQIVNDFQKGDIAEGYSVSREKKESFPLTVTSAQKNPTAFYLCASSMGQDNQPQHFGDGTRLSIL.

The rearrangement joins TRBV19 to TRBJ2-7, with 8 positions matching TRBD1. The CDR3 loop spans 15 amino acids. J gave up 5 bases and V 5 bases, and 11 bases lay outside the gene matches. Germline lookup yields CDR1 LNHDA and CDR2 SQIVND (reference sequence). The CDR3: CASSVADREADEQYF. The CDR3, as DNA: TGTGCCAGTAGTGTCGCGGACAGGGAGGCCGACGAGCAGTACTTC.

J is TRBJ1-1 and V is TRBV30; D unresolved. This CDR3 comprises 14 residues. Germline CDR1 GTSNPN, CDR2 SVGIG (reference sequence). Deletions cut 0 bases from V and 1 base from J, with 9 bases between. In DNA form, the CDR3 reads TGTGCCTGGAGTGTACTCAGAGGGAACACTGAAGCTTTCTTT. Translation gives CAWSVLRGNTEAFF.

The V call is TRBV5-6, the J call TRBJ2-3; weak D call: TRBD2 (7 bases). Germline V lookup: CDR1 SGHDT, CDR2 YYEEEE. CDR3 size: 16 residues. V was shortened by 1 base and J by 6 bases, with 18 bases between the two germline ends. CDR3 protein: CASSLSAGAPPDTQYF. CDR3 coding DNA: TGTGCCAGCAGCTTGTCGGCGGGGGCCCCCCCGGATACGCAGTATTTT. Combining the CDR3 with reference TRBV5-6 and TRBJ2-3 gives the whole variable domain DAGVTQSPTHLIKTRGQQVTLRCSPKSGHDTVSWYQQALGQGPQFIFQYYEEEERQRGNFPDRFSGHQFPNYSSELNVNALLLGDSALYLCASSLSAGAPPDTQYFGPGTRLTVL.